Shown below are 24 T cell receptor beta chains from a single sample sequenced in a study of T cell repertoires in cytomegalovirus infection. Their cognate antigens are unknown. MiXCR was run by TCRdb on the reads, yielding one entry per CDR3 protein. The table shows a few hundred thousand distinct CDR3 sequences, with 25% to 35% occurring only once. This specimen consisted of cultured PBMCs, obtained from culture after CMV antigen stimulation. All receptors come from a human donor in good health (CMV status not recorded). Some clones in this sample may be carry-over from other donors' samples.

This clonotype has just a few counts. The chain has TRBV7-9 and TRBJ2-7, with D perhaps TRBD1 or TRBD2 (5 bases each). CDR3 length equals 11 residues. CDR1 SEHNR and CDR2 FQNEAQ come from the germline V gene (reference sequence). Trimming took off 9 bases at V and 6 bases at J, with 12 bases between the two ends. The CDR3 sequence: CASSGGREQYF. CDR3 coding DNA: TGTGCCAGTAGTGGGGGTCGCGAGCAGTACTTC.

This clonotype was seen a handful of times. V is TRBV6-5 and J is TRBJ2-7; TRBD1 agrees at 9 bases. J was trimmed by 6 bases and V by 6 bases; bases with no gene match: 6. The CDR3 has 13 amino acids. In germline, CDR1 is MNHEY, CDR2 SVGAGI. The CDR3 loop is CASRRQGVSEQYF. DNA for the CDR3: TGTGCCAGCAGACGACAGGGGGTAAGCGAGCAGTACTTC.

CDR3 sequence reads: CASSWGISNQPQHF. CDR3 nucleotides: TGTGCCAGCAGTTGGGGGATTAGCAATCAGCCCCAGCATTTT. The chain employs TRBV28 and TRBJ1-5; tentative D call: TRBD1 (5 bases). V lost 4 bases and J 0 bases, leaving 7 bases between the germline ends. The CDR3 contains 14 residues. Germline loops: CDR1 MDHEN, CDR2 SYDVKM.

The chain employs TRBV6-6 and TRBJ1-5; the D is unclear. This CDR3 is built from 15 residues. Germline V gene data show CDR1 as MNHNY and CDR2 as SVGAGI (reference sequence). Trimming stripped 2 bases from V and 0 bases from J, with 8 bases between. In DNA, the CDR3 is TGTGCCAGCAGTTACAGTTCAGTTAGCAATCAGCCCCAGCATTTT. Translating it yields CASSYSSVSNQPQHF.

This clonotype was seen only a few times. The gene calls are TRBV5-4 and TRBJ2-2, with D unclear. This CDR3 has 14 residues. V was clipped by 4 bases and J by 4 bases, with 11 bases between them. Germline V lookup: CDR1 SGHNT, CDR2 YYREEE (reference sequence). The CDR3 DNA reads TGTGCCAGCAGCCCTCAGGCCGTCACCGGGGAGCTGTTTTTT. This gives the protein CASSPQAVTGELFF.

The rearrangement joins TRBV19 to TRBJ2-4; 12 bases map to TRBD2. The CDR3 is 16 residues long. Germline trimming cut 5 bases from V and 2 bases from J; bases unmatched to any gene: 4. CDR1 is LNHDA and CDR2 is SQIVND in the germline V gene (reference sequence). The CDR3 loop is CASSSTSGRTKNIQYF. The CDR3 DNA is TGTGCCAGTAGTTCGACTAGCGGGAGAACCAAAAACATTCAGTACTTC.

The CDR3 bases are TGTGCCATCAGTGCCGAGACATACTATGGCTACACCTTC. It encodes CAISAETYYGYTF. The chain uses TRBV10-3 and TRBJ1-2; D is uncertain. V lost 4 bases and J 3 bases, leaving 9 bases between the germline ends. Germline-derived CDR1 and CDR2 are ENHRY and SYGVKD. The CDR3 loop spans 13 amino acids.

A few counts support this clonotype. The chain couples TRBV7-2 to TRBJ2-3; 13 bases line up with TRBD2. CDR3 length equals 17 residues. Looked up from germline, CDR1 is SGHTA and CDR2 is FQGNSA. Losses at the gene ends were 4 bases for V and 1 base for J; bases not matched to a gene: 5. CDR3 nucleotide sequence: TGTGCCAGCAGCTCTACTAGCGGGAGGGGGGGCACAGATACGCAGTATTTT. The encoded protein is CASSSTSGRGGTDTQYF.

This clonotype occurred a few times. The V call is TRBV7-2, the J call TRBJ2-7, with 10 bases identical to TRBD2. The germline gives CDR1 SGHTA, CDR2 FQGNSA. Trimming cost V 4 bases and J 4 bases; bases outside gene matches: 7. The CDR3 contains 15 residues. Here the CDR3 reads CASSSGSGRLYEQYF. The CDR3 nucleotides are TGTGCCAGCAGCTCCGGTAGCGGGAGGTTGTACGAGCAGTACTTC.

This chain connects TRBV20-1 to TRBJ2-5; D not resolved. CDR1 is DFQATT, CDR2 SNEGSKA, per germline (reference sequence). Trimming pared 0 bases from V and 5 bases from J, leaving 10 bases between. The CDR3 runs to 13 residues. The CDR3 here is CSAREGPVETQYF. CDR3 sequence (DNA): TGCAGTGCTAGAGAGGGCCCCGTTGAGACCCAGTACTTC.

The chain couples TRBV3-1 to TRBJ1-4; TRBD1 might be the D (6 bases). Germline values: CDR1 LGHDT, CDR2 YNNKEL (reference sequence). The CDR3 length is 16 residues. Trimming pared 4 bases from V and 1 base from J, leaving 13 bases between. The CDR3 region is CASSLTPQGTNEKLFF. CDR3 nucleotide sequence: TGTGCCAGCAGCCTTACGCCACAGGGAACTAATGAAAAACTGTTTTTT.

The chain joins TRBV27 to TRBJ2-6, with D unclear. Trimming left V 5 bases short and J 2 bases short, with 7 bases between. Germline lookup yields CDR1 MNHEY and CDR2 SMNVEV (reference sequence). This CDR3 comprises 14 residues. DNA of the CDR3: TGTGCCAGCAGTGTTGTAGCTGGGGCCAACGTCCTGACTTTC. Protein product: CASSVVAGANVLTF.

The J gene is TRBJ2-1, the V gene TRBV7-3; 8 positions match TRBD2. With 5 bases clipped from V and 6 bases from J, the junction kept 6 bases outside the gene matches. Germline V gene sequence: CDR1 SGHTA, CDR2 FQGTGA. The CDR3 spans 14 residues. The CDR3 sequence is CASSTGLESNEQFF. Here the CDR3 DNA reads TGTGCCAGCAGCACGGGACTAGAGAGCAATGAGCAGTTCTTC.

The J gene is TRBJ2-6, the V gene TRBV7-9, with D unclear. Per the germline V gene, CDR1 is SEHNR and CDR2 is FQNEAQ (reference sequence). Deletions cut 5 bases from V and 1 base from J, with 9 bases between. The CDR3 has 15 amino acids. The CDR3: CASSLKVSGANVLTF. The CDR3 DNA reads as TGTGCCAGCAGCCTAAAGGTATCTGGGGCCAACGTCCTGACTTTC.

The CDR3 loop is CSAFGPLGGRTNNEQFF. The CDR3 nucleotides read TGCAGTGCTTTTGGCCCACTGGGGGGCCGAACGAACAATGAGCAGTTCTTC. The chain has TRBV20-1 and TRBJ2-1, with D tentatively TRBD1 or TRBD2 (6 bases each). The CDR3 spans 17 residues. V was clipped by 5 bases and J by 5 bases, with 25 bases between them. Germline V lookup: CDR1 DFQATT, CDR2 SNEGSKA (reference sequence).

In this sample, this clonotype turned up many times. The chain joins TRBV11-2 to TRBJ2-5; 12 positions agree with TRBD2. V was pared by 5 bases and J by 4 bases, with 5 bases of the junction left unmatched. The germline CDR1 and CDR2 sequences are SGHAT and FQNNGV. This CDR3 has 15 amino acids. CDR3 DNA: TGTGCCAGCAGCCCCGGACTAGCGGGAAGAGAGACCCAGTACTTC. Its protein product is CASSPGLAGRETQYF.

This clonotype has a count of ten or more. The germline gene is not matched at one end of the junction; a read error may be the cause. This chain's CDR3 is CASSLGPSTDTQYF. The DNA of the CDR3 is TGTGCCAGCAGCTTAGGACCTAGCACAGATACGCAGTATTTT. V and J are TRBV12-3 or TRBV12-4 and TRBJ2-3; D uncertain. The CDR3 loop spans 14 amino acids.

Notes on this clonotype: Its ends do not fully match the called genes, so a read error is possible. The rearrangement joins TRBV18 to TRBJ1-2, with TRBD1 matching 8 bases. Germline V CDR1 and CDR2: KGHSH, LQKENI. This CDR3 is built from 13 residues. The CDR3 DNA is TGTGCCAGCTCAACACCGACAGGGGATGGCTACACCTTC. It specifies CASSTPTGDGYTF.

The rearrangement joins TRBV19 to TRBJ1-5; D gene uncertain. V lost 5 bases and J 1 base, leaving 15 bases between the germline ends. Germline CDR1 is LNHDA and CDR2 is SQIVND (reference sequence). This CDR3 spans 16 amino acids. The CDR3 region has the DNA TGTGCCAGTAGTGCCCCGGGCGGAGGGAGCAATCAGCCCCAGCATTTT. It is translated as CASSAPGGGSNQPQHF. Supplemented by reference TRBV19 and TRBJ1-5, the full variable domain reads DGGITQSPKYLFRKEGQNVTLSCEQNLNHDAMYWYRQDPGQGLRLIYYSQIVNDFQKGDIAEGYSVSREKKESFPLTVTSAQKNPTAFYLCASSAPGGGSNQPQHFGDGTRLSIL.

This clonotype was observed at least ten times. The chain recombines TRBV7-8 with TRBJ2-7; 14 bases fit TRBD2. Germline V gene lookup returns CDR1 SGHVS and CDR2 FQNEAQ. This CDR3 spans 15 amino acids. The J segment lost 7 bases and the V segment lost 3 bases, leaving 5 bases of the junction unmatched. The CDR3, as DNA: TGTGCCAGCAGCTTGGGACTAGCGGGAGTGGGGGAGCAGTACGTC. Translated: CASSLGLAGVGEQYV.

This clonotype has just a few counts. V gene TRBV7-2 combines with J gene TRBJ2-2; a possible D gene is TRBD1 (6 bases). The CDR3 is made up of 14 amino acids. The germline V gene encodes CDR1 SGHTA and CDR2 FQGNSA. Trimming removed 3 bases at V and 8 bases at J, with 13 bases between. CDR3 sequence reads: CASSLGQALGELFF. The DNA for the CDR3 is TGTGCCAGCAGCTTGGGACAAGCCCTTGGGGAGCTGTTTTTT.

This clonotype was counted only a few times. The chain employs TRBV12-3 or TRBV12-4 and TRBJ2-6, with D uncertain. Trimming took off 2 bases at V and 2 bases at J, with 7 bases between the two ends. The CDR3 is made up of 15 amino acids. CDR3 DNA sequence: TGTGCCAGCAGTTTAAGTCAGGCTGGGGCCAACGTCCTGACTTTC. Translation gives CASSLSQAGANVLTF.

This clonotype turned up a few times. The chain employs TRBV23-1 and TRBJ2-5, with unresolved D. TRBV23-1 is given ORF status, its function remaining uncertain. V lost 0 bases, J lost 6 bases, and 5 bases lay in between. This CDR3 comprises 12 residues. The CDR3 reads CASSQSGKTQYF. In DNA, the CDR3 is TGCGCCAGCAGTCAATCGGGGAAGACCCAGTACTTC.

The V and J genes are TRBV7-6 and TRBJ2-7; maybe TRBD1 (5 bases). The germline gives CDR1 SGHVS, CDR2 FNYEAQ. V lost 3 bases and J 2 bases, leaving 11 bases between the germline ends. CDR3 length equals 14 residues. The CDR3 region is CASSFVGHTYEQYF. In DNA, the CDR3 is TGTGCCAGCAGCTTCGTAGGACACACCTACGAGCAGTACTTC.